The 32 T cell receptor beta chains presented below share a single source sample, sequenced in a study of CD4 T cells in relation to SARS-CoV-2 and coronaviruses. Unexposed donor CD4+ T cells date from about 2011-2018, before the COVID-19 pandemic. The cells were cultured for about 10 days before CD4+ T cells were isolated. Sequenced by immunoSEQ multiplex PCR; TCRdb stores in-frame clones only, minus some. The data show around 24,000 clones, over 60% seen once. Their specific antigens are unknown. Sequencing used CD4+ T cells from PBMCs, cultured in vitro. The source is a human donor in good health.

The chain recombines TRBV10-2 with TRBJ2-5; 9 bases match TRBD2. J was trimmed by 2 bases and V by 5 bases; bases with no gene match: 12. This CDR3 has 17 amino acids. Germline CDR1 reads WSHSY; CDR2 reads SAAADI. The CDR3 here is CASSLFRGAGGQETQYF. The DNA for the CDR3 is TGCGCCAGCAGTTTGTTTAGGGGAGCGGGGGGTCAAGAGACCCAGTACTTC.

This clone was detected once. The J gene is TRBJ2-7, the V gene TRBV10-3, with unresolved D. Germline V CDR1 and CDR2: ENHRY, SYGVKD. V was pared by 0 bases and J by 0 bases, with 12 bases between. CDR3 size: 16 residues. This chain's CDR3 is CAISESFMRSSYEQYF. CDR3 coding DNA: TGTGCCATCAGTGAGTCGTTTATGCGAAGCTCCTACGAGCAGTACTTC.

As DNA, the CDR3 is TGTGCCAGTAGCCCCGGGGAGCGGGGTCTGAATGAGCAGTTCTTC. Encoded protein: CASSPGERGLNEQFF. The chain employs TRBV19 and TRBJ2-1; 7 bases align to TRBD2. J was trimmed by 7 bases and V by 6 bases; bases with no gene match: 12. The CDR3 consists of 15 residues. Germline V CDR1 and CDR2: LNHDA, SQIVND (reference sequence). The entire variable domain, with the rest obtained from reference TRBV19 and TRBJ2-1, is as follows: DGGITQSPKYLFRKEGQNVTLSCEQNLNHDAMYWYRQDPGQGLRLIYYSQIVNDFQKGDIAEGYSVSREKKESFPLTVTSAQKNPTAFYLCASSPGERGLNEQFFGPGTRLTVL.

The J gene is TRBJ1-3, the V gene TRBV5-4, with 7 bases fitting TRBD1. Germline CDR1 SGHNT, CDR2 YYREEE (reference sequence). The CDR3 contains 14 residues. V dropped 0 bases and J dropped 6; count of bases not matched to a gene: 3. CDR3 loop: CASSLGQGENTIYF. In DNA, the CDR3 is TGTGCCAGCAGCTTGGGACAGGGTGAAAACACCATATATTTT. The complete variable domain, with remaining parts taken from reference TRBV5-4 and TRBJ1-3, reads ETGVTQSPTHLIKTRGQQVTLRCSSQSGHNTVSWYQQALGQGPQFIFQYYREEENGRGNFPPRFSGLQFPNYSSELNVNALELDDSALYLCASSLGQGENTIYFGEGSWLTVV.

This clone is labeled large (0.1 to 1%). The CDR3 DNA follows: TGTGCCAGCAGTTTATATGCTAGCGGGGGGTACGAGCAGTACTTC. As protein: CASSLYASGGYEQYF. The rearrangement joins TRBV27 to TRBJ2-7, with TRBD2 matching 11 bases. Per germline, CDR1 MNHEY and CDR2 SMNVEV (reference sequence). CDR3 length: 15 amino acids. The ends lost 1 base at V and 4 bases at J; junction bases unmatched: 3.

The chain employs TRBV6-1 and TRBJ2-5; D could derive from TRBD1 or TRBD2 (5 bases each). This CDR3 comprises 15 residues. Germline loops: CDR1 MNHNS, CDR2 SASEGT. Trimming pared 5 bases from V and 1 base from J, leaving 14 bases between. The CDR3 region is CASSWSSGPQETQYF. The CDR3 DNA sequence: TGTGCCAGCAGTTGGAGTTCGGGACCCCAAGAGACCCAGTACTTC.

The chain has TRBV10-1 and TRBJ1-2, with D uncertain. Germline lookup yields CDR1 WNHNN and CDR2 SYGVQD (reference sequence). V was clipped by 3 bases and J by 7 bases, with 12 bases between them. The CDR3 is 13 residues long. The CDR3: CASSEFSGSGYTF. For the CDR3, the DNA is TGCGCCAGCAGTGAATTCTCGGGGTCTGGCTACACCTTC.

The chain joins TRBV4-3 to TRBJ2-3; 12 positions match TRBD1. The germline V gene encodes CDR1 LGHNA and CDR2 YSLEER. The V and J ends lost 0 bases and 2 bases, in that order; junction bases with no gene match: 6. The CDR3 length is 18 residues. CDR3 sequence: CASSQEGTGGVHTDTQYF. In DNA form, the CDR3 reads TGCGCCAGCAGCCAAGAGGGGACAGGGGGCGTACACACAGATACGCAGTATTTT.

This chain joins TRBV6-5 and TRBJ1-2, with D unclear. The V gene's germline CDR1 is MNHEY and CDR2 SVGAGI. The CDR3 consists of 14 residues. Deletions cut 7 bases from V and 0 bases from J, with 12 bases between. The CDR3 is CASKALQTNYGYTF. In DNA, the CDR3 is TGTGCCAGCAAGGCTCTCCAGACTAACTATGGCTACACCTTC.

The chain is built from TRBV5-4 and TRBJ2-1, with TRBD2 matching 8 bases. CDR1 is SGHNT, CDR2 YYREEE, per germline (reference sequence). The V segment lost 5 bases and the J segment 13 bases; nucleotides outside the gene matches: 20. The CDR3 is 16 residues long. CDR3 loop: CASRPNQAGAPLEQFF. The CDR3 coding sequence is TGTGCCAGCAGACCCAACCAAGCGGGGGCCCCTCTGGAACAGTTCTTC.

The CDR3 sequence: CASSETGSNQPQHF. The CDR3 DNA follows: TGTGCCAGCAGTGAGACAGGAAGCAATCAGCCCCAGCATTTT. V is TRBV6-1 and J is TRBJ1-5; weak D call: TRBD1 (6 bases). Trimming took off 3 bases at V and 1 base at J, with 7 bases between the two ends. This CDR3 region has 14 residues. CDR1 is MNHNS, CDR2 SASEGT, per germline.

This chain connects TRBV11-2 to TRBJ2-1; perhaps D is TRBD1 or TRBD2 (5 bases each). There are 16 residues in the CDR3. Germline loops: CDR1 SGHAT, CDR2 FQNNGV. V was clipped by 1 base and J by 4 bases, with 14 bases between them. The CDR3 region is CASSLVRRGRYNEQFF. Written as DNA, the CDR3 is TGTGCCAGCAGCTTAGTGAGACGGGGCCGGTACAATGAGCAGTTCTTC. The variable domain in full, with the rest retrieved from reference TRBV11-2 and TRBJ2-1, is EAGVAQSPRYKIIEKRQSVAFWCNPISGHATLYWYQQILGQGPKLLIQFQNNGVVDDSQLPKDRFSAERLKGVDSTLKIQPAKLEDSAVYLCASSLVRRGRYNEQFFGPGTRLTVL.

This CDR3 reads CASTRDRSYGYTF. Here the CDR3 DNA reads TGTGCCAGTACCCGGGACCGAAGTTATGGCTACACCTTC. The chain joins TRBV25-1 to TRBJ1-2, with D perhaps matching TRBD1 (5 bases). Germline-derived CDR1 and CDR2 are MGHDK and SYGVNS. The CDR3 is 13 amino acids. Deletions cut 9 bases from V and 5 bases from J, with 16 bases between.

The genes are TRBV6-6 and TRBJ1-1, with D possibly being TRBD1 (5 bases). Trimming left V 2 bases short and J 8 bases short, with 12 bases between. The germline V gene has CDR1 MNHNY and CDR2 SVGAGI (reference sequence). The length of the CDR3 is 13 residues. The CDR3 bases are TGTGCCAGCAGTTACGACAGAGACCTCGAAGCTTTCTTT. It yields the protein CASSYDRDLEAFF.

The chain is built from TRBV29-1 and TRBJ2-2, with TRBD1 matching 11 bases. V shed 6 bases and J 10 bases; nucleotides not matched to a gene: 13. The CDR3 length is 15 residues. Germline-derived CDR1 and CDR2 are SQVTM and ANQGSEA. The CDR3 loop reads CSVTRTGGASEELFF. For the CDR3, the DNA is TGCAGCGTCACCCGGACAGGGGGCGCGTCCGAGGAGCTGTTTTTT.

V usage is TRBV7-9 and J usage is TRBJ1-6; 10 bases fit TRBD1. Germline CDR1 is SEHNR and CDR2 is FQNEAQ (reference sequence). CDR3 length: 15 residues. V shed 5 bases, J shed 9 bases, and the junction held 7 bases outside the gene matches. This CDR3 reads CASSPGQGGSSPLHF. The CDR3 DNA reads TGTGCCAGCAGCCCCGGACAGGGGGGTAGTTCACCCCTCCACTTT.

The chain couples TRBV6-1 to TRBJ2-7; 10 bases align to TRBD1. CDR3 length equals 14 residues. CDR1 and CDR2 from the germline V gene are MNHNS and SASEGT. V lost 1 base to trimming and J lost 3 bases; unmatched junction nucleotides: 0. Here the CDR3 reads CASSEGTGGYEQYF. In DNA form, the CDR3 reads TGTGCCAGCAGTGAAGGGACAGGGGGCTACGAGCAGTACTTC.

This clone was seen only once. The chain has TRBV5-4 and TRBJ2-7, with 10 positions matching TRBD1. Germline loops: CDR1 SGHNT, CDR2 YYREEE (reference sequence). The CDR3 has 16 residues. The V and J ends lost 0 bases and 0 bases, in that order; junction bases with no gene match: 3. CDR3 bases: TGTGCCAGCAGCTTGGGCGGGACAGGGGTCTCCTACGAGCAGTACTTC. It is translated as CASSLGGTGVSYEQYF.

This clone was counted a few times. CDR3 protein: CASSLWLGDTEAFF. In DNA form, the CDR3 reads TGTGCCAGCAGTTTATGGCTGGGAGACACTGAAGCTTTCTTT. This chain connects TRBV27 to TRBJ1-1; no reliable D call. Deletions cut 1 base from V and 3 bases from J, with 9 bases between. The CDR3 runs to 14 residues. Germline V CDR1 and CDR2: MNHEY, SMNVEV (reference sequence).

V gene TRBV3-1 (or the pseudogene TRBV3-2) combines with J gene TRBJ2-3, with D unclear. Germline loops: CDR1 LGHDT, CDR2 YNNKEL (reference sequence). The CDR3 covers 12 residues. The V end was cut by 4 bases, the J end by 2 bases, with 4 bases between. The CDR3 region is CASSPHTDTQYF. DNA for the CDR3: TGTGCCAGCAGCCCACACACAGATACGCAGTATTTT.

The chain recombines TRBV11-2 with TRBJ2-1; 8 bases align to TRBD2. V dropped 6 bases and J dropped 10; count of bases not matched to a gene: 8. Germline V gives CDR1 SGHAT, CDR2 FQNNGV. The CDR3 consists of 13 residues. In nucleotides, the CDR3 is TGTGCCAGCAGTTCCGGACTAGCTGGGGAGCAGTTCTTC. Its protein is CASSSGLAGEQFF.

Only a few counts were recorded for this clone. The V and J genes are TRBV5-1 and TRBJ2-2; a weak D match, TRBD1 (5 bases). The CDR3 covers 16 residues. Per germline, CDR1 SGHRS and CDR2 YFSETQ. The V gene lost 4 bases and the J gene lost 2 bases, with 15 bases spanning the gap. The CDR3 sequence is CASSPSARGNTGELFF. CDR3 sequence (DNA): TGCGCCAGCAGCCCTTCGGCTAGGGGTAACACCGGGGAGCTGTTTTTT.

This sequence joins TRBV7-2 and TRBJ1-6; 8 positions agree with TRBD1. Looked up from germline, CDR1 is SGHTA and CDR2 is FQGNSA. This CDR3 is built from 14 residues. The ends lost 4 bases at V and 11 bases at J; junction bases unmatched: 7. The chain's CDR3 is CASSSDRGFPPLHF. The CDR3 DNA reads TGTGCCAGCAGCTCCGACAGGGGATTTCCACCCCTCCACTTT.

The chain recombines TRBV4-3 with TRBJ2-1; TRBD2 matches at 8 bases. This CDR3 has 16 amino acids. The V segment lost 1 base and the J segment 10 bases; nucleotides outside the gene matches: 12. CDR1 LGHNA and CDR2 YSLEER come from the germline V gene. This CDR3 reads CASSQVLAGLAQEQFF. In DNA, the CDR3 is TGCGCCAGCAGCCAAGTTCTAGCGGGCTTGGCGCAGGAGCAGTTCTTC.

This chain connects TRBV10-3 to TRBJ2-7; 8 positions match TRBD2. Trimming took 3 bases from V and 3 from J; bases not matched to a gene: 4. There are 14 residues in the CDR3. Germline V CDR1 and CDR2: ENHRY, SYGVKD. The CDR3 DNA follows: TGTGCCATCAGTGAAGTAGCGGGGATCTACGAGCAGTACTTC. Protein sequence: CAISEVAGIYEQYF.

The chain is built from TRBV18 and TRBJ2-5; D is uncertain. This CDR3 spans 13 amino acids. The ends were cut back, 6 bases at V and 2 bases at J, with 10 bases in the middle. The V gene's germline CDR1 is KGHSH and CDR2 LQKENI. This chain's CDR3 is CASSRTVQETQYF. The DNA of the CDR3 is TGTGCCAGCTCTAGGACGGTACAAGAGACCCAGTACTTC. Combining the CDR3 with reference TRBV18 and TRBJ2-5 gives the whole variable domain NAGVMQNPRHLVRRRGQEARLRCSPMKGHSHVYWYRQLPEEGLKFMVYLQKENIIDESGMPKERFSAEFPKEGPSILRIQQVVRGDSAAYFCASSRTVQETQYFGPGTRLLVL.

This chain joins TRBV6-5 and TRBJ1-2; no firm D call. V was pared by 6 bases and J by 3 bases, with 8 bases between. Germline CDR1 reads MNHEY; CDR2 reads SVGAGI. This CDR3 contains 12 residues. The CDR3, as DNA: TGTGCCAGCAGGGGATGGGACTATGGCTACACCTTC. Translation gives CASRGWDYGYTF.

This chain joins TRBV10-1 and TRBJ2-3; TRBD1 might be the D (5 bases). The CDR3 has 15 amino acids. CDR1 is WNHNN, CDR2 SYGVQD, per germline (reference sequence). Trimming cost V 2 bases and J 1 base, with 10 bases left between them. CDR3 in amino acids: CASSERGSGTDTQYF. CDR3 DNA: TGCGCCAGCAGTGAGAGGGGATCCGGCACAGATACGCAGTATTTT.

The chain joins TRBV7-3 to TRBJ1-2, with 9 bases lining up with TRBD1. The germline V gene encodes CDR1 SGHTA and CDR2 FQGTGA. The CDR3 is 18 amino acids. The V gene end was trimmed by 6 bases and the J gene end by 4 bases; junction bases not matched to a gene: 18. The CDR3 nucleotides read TGTGCCAGCAGTTTAGGTCCCCTTGGGACAGGGACCCCCTATGGCTACACCTTC. Translated: CASSLGPLGTGTPYGYTF.

The chain recombines TRBV15 with TRBJ2-2; 11 bases are a match to TRBD1. Germline V gene sequence: CDR1 LNHNV, CDR2 YYDKDF (reference sequence). The J segment lost 4 bases and the V segment lost 3 bases, leaving 1 base of the junction unmatched. The CDR3 runs to 15 residues. The CDR3 spells CATSRDRGRTGELFF. In nucleotides, the CDR3 is TGTGCCACCAGCAGGGACAGGGGGCGCACCGGGGAGCTGTTTTTT.

The chain carries TRBV14 and TRBJ2-7, with no clear D. V was clipped by 4 bases and J by 5 bases, with 15 bases between them. CDR3 length equals 14 residues. CDR1 is SGHDN, CDR2 FVKESK, per germline. CDR3 sequence (DNA): TGTGCCAGCAGCCCACAGTTTCCGCTGGACGAGCAGTACTTC. Translation gives CASSPQFPLDEQYF.

The V call is TRBV3-1 (or the pseudogene TRBV3-2), the J call TRBJ2-7, with unresolved D. The ends were cut back, 3 bases at V and 6 bases at J, with 9 bases in the middle. CDR3 length: 12 amino acids. Germline values: CDR1 LGHDT, CDR2 YNNKEL (reference sequence). The CDR3 reads CASSQRLGEQYF. CDR3 DNA sequence: TGTGCCAGCAGCCAGAGACTGGGCGAGCAGTACTTC.